One sample yielded the 27 T cell receptor beta chains listed below, sequenced in a study of blood T cell repertoires in COVID-19. TCRdb's copy holds only in-frame clones and misses some; the assay was immunoSEQ multiplex PCR. There are some 76,000 clones in the sample; 80% to 90% occur only once, and roughly 0.58% lies in the top ten. Sequenced material: peripheral blood. The receptors were gathered from a man in his 60s with acute or convalescent COVID-19.

This chain connects TRBV18 to TRBJ2-4, with TRBD1 identical over 10 bases. J lost 0 bases, V lost 4 bases, and 6 bases had no gene match. CDR1 and CDR2 (germline): KGHSH, LQKENI. CDR3 length: 17 residues. CDR3 in DNA: TGTGCCAGCTCACTTGACAGGGGGCCGGTAGCCAAAAACATTCAGTACTTC. Its protein product is CASSLDRGPVAKNIQYF.

This clone was counted a few times. This chain uses TRBV5-1 with TRBJ2-3; 11 positions agree with TRBD2. CDR3 length equals 16 residues. Trimming at V came to 4 bases and at J to 0 bases, leaving 4 bases not matched to a gene. Germline V lookup: CDR1 SGHRS, CDR2 YFSETQ. The CDR3 is CASSGWTSGSTDTQYF. CDR3 nucleotide sequence: TGCGCCAGCAGCGGTTGGACTAGCGGGAGCACAGATACGCAGTATTTT.

This clone showed up just once. The rearrangement uses TRBV9 and TRBJ2-2; 12 nucleotides agree with TRBD2. This CDR3 is built from 16 residues. The V and J ends lost 3 bases and 7 bases, in that order; junction bases with no gene match: 7. Germline V CDR1 and CDR2: SGDLS, YYNGEE. CDR3 in amino acids: CASSALAGGPVGELFF. The CDR3, as DNA: TGTGCCAGCAGCGCCCTAGCGGGAGGGCCGGTCGGGGAGCTGTTTTTT.

CDR3 residues: CATPRDGQGAWGYTF. The CDR3 DNA sequence: TGTGCCACCCCCAGGGATGGACAGGGGGCTTGGGGCTACACCTTC. J is TRBJ1-2 and V is TRBV6-5, with 11 nucleotides matching TRBD1. After removal of 10 bases from V and 8 bases from J, the junction contained 15 bases not matched to a gene. The CDR3 has 15 residues. Germline loops: CDR1 MNHEY, CDR2 SVGAGI.

This chain links TRBV11-3 with TRBJ2-5, with a weak D call TRBD1 (5 bases). V lost 5 bases and J 0 bases, leaving 13 bases between the germline ends. The germline CDR1 and CDR2 sequences are SGHNT and YENEEA. CDR3 length: 15 residues. The CDR3 nucleotides read TGTGCCAGCAGCCCCGGACAAGGGTACCAAGAGACCCAGTACTTC. Protein: CASSPGQGYQETQYF.

This clone was detected once. This chain connects TRBV27 to TRBJ1-2; TRBD1 aligns across 7 bases. From germline, CDR1 is MNHEY and CDR2 SMNVEV (reference sequence). This CDR3 has 12 residues. V trimming: 4 bases; J trimming: 8 bases; junction bases outside the gene matches: 4. For the CDR3, the DNA is TGTGCCAGCAGTTCCCCGACAGGGGGCTACACCTTC. Translating gives CASSSPTGGYTF.

The V and J genes are TRBV5-4 and TRBJ1-2; the match to TRBD1 covers 8 bases. Germline CDR1 reads SGHNT; CDR2 reads YYREEE (reference sequence). The CDR3 covers 16 residues. Trimming took 4 bases from V and 2 from J; bases not matched to a gene: 10. In nucleotides, the CDR3 is TGTGCCAGCAGCCCCGGACAGGGCATTATCAACTATGGCTACACCTTC. Its protein is CASSPGQGIINYGYTF.

The CDR3 is CAWSALVGQGEAQSTEAFF. CDR3 coding DNA: TGTGCCTGGAGTGCCCTCGTCGGACAGGGGGAAGCCCAGAGCACTGAAGCTTTCTTT. This sequence joins TRBV30 and TRBJ1-1; 10 nucleotides line up with TRBD1. The germline CDR1 and CDR2 sequences are GTSNPN and SVGIG (reference sequence). Germline trimming cut 1 base from V and 4 bases from J; bases unmatched to any gene: 18. The CDR3 consists of 19 residues.

This clone is a singleton in its sample. The chain combines TRBV5-4 with TRBJ1-2; 8 nucleotides match TRBD1. V trimming: 3 bases; J trimming: 6 bases; junction bases outside the gene matches: 16. Germline-derived CDR1 and CDR2 are SGHNT and YYREEE (reference sequence). The CDR3 consists of 17 residues. Written as DNA, the CDR3 is TGTGCCAGCAGCTCCCTAGGGCAGGGGGCCGGGCTGAATGGCTACACCTTC. Its translation is CASSSLGQGAGLNGYTF.

The rearrangement joins TRBV21-1 to TRBJ2-3; the D call TRBD2 from the table was never checked on the DNA. TRBV21-1 constitutes a pseudogene. The CDR3 is 20 amino acids. CDR3 region: CASSKVSLGWGGASTDTQYF. DNA of the CDR3: TGTGCCAGCAGCAAAGTAAGCCTAGGGTGGGGCGGGGCAAGCACAGATACGCAGTATTTT.

The rearrangement joins TRBV27 to TRBJ1-5, with no clear D. V lost 2 bases and J lost 9, with 8 bases in between. CDR1 is MNHEY, CDR2 SMNVEV, per germline (reference sequence). The CDR3 runs to 12 residues. CDR3 sequence reads: CASSLVPGPQHF. In nucleotides, the CDR3 is TGTGCCAGCAGTTTAGTCCCCGGGCCCCAGCATTTT.

This clone was detected only once. This sequence joins TRBV11-2 and TRBJ1-4; no clear D. The CDR3 consists of 12 residues. Trimming took off 0 bases at V and 8 bases at J, with 4 bases between the two ends. The germline V gene encodes CDR1 SGHAT and CDR2 FQNNGV. The CDR3 sequence is CASSLDEEKLFF. The CDR3 nucleotides read TGTGCCAGCAGCTTAGACGAGGAAAAACTGTTTTTT.

This clone was seen a handful of times. This sequence joins TRBV30 and TRBJ1-1; 8 bases agree with TRBD1. CDR3 length equals 16 residues. V lost 0 bases, J lost 7 bases, and 13 bases stayed unmatched. Germline CDR1 reads GTSNPN; CDR2 reads SVGIG (reference sequence). CDR3 sequence reads: CAWSVRTGLSNGEAFF. The CDR3 bases are TGTGCCTGGAGTGTTCGGACAGGGTTGAGTAACGGTGAAGCTTTCTTT.

The genes are TRBV5-1 and TRBJ2-5; 11 bases line up with TRBD2. In germline, CDR1 is SGHRS, CDR2 YFSETQ. The CDR3 contains 14 residues. V shed 4 bases and J 3 bases; nucleotides not matched to a gene: 2. CDR3 loop: CASSGGLAEETQYF. CDR3 DNA: TGCGCCAGCAGCGGGGGACTAGCGGAAGAGACCCAGTACTTC.

The V and J genes are TRBV5-1 and TRBJ2-7; the D gene is possibly TRBD2 (6 bases). Germline CDR1 reads SGHRS; CDR2 reads YFSETQ. This CDR3 is built from 14 residues. Trimming cost V 6 bases and J 3 bases, with 16 bases left between them. This chain's CDR3 is CASTEAGTLYEQYF. CDR3 nucleotides: TGCGCCAGCACTGAGGCGGGGACTCTCTACGAGCAGTACTTC.

This chain joins TRBV30 and TRBJ2-3, with 8 bases aligning to TRBD2. Losses at the gene ends were 0 bases for V and 2 bases for J; bases not matched to a gene: 13. This CDR3 has 18 residues. Germline V gene sequence: CDR1 GTSNPN, CDR2 SVGIG (reference sequence). CDR3 sequence reads: CAWSVLSGGLIHTDTQYF. The DNA for the CDR3 is TGTGCCTGGAGTGTACTAAGCGGGGGCCTTATCCACACAGATACGCAGTATTTT.

V gene TRBV5-1 combines with J gene TRBJ2-3; 8 nucleotides align to TRBD2. Germline CDR1 SGHRS, CDR2 YFSETQ. V was clipped by 0 bases and J by 0 bases; unmatched bases: 6. This CDR3 region has 17 residues. The CDR3 DNA is TGCGCCAGCAGCTTGGGCGGGGGGTCACCTAGCACAGATACGCAGTATTTT. Protein product: CASSLGGGSPSTDTQYF.

CDR3 in amino acids: CASSLTGAGETQYF. CDR3 DNA sequence: TGTGCCAGCAGCTTGACAGGGGCAGGGGAGACCCAGTACTTC. The J gene is TRBJ2-5, the V gene TRBV6-5; 8 bases agree with TRBD1. J lost 5 bases, V lost 6 bases, and 8 bases had no gene match. The CDR3 is 14 amino acids. The germline V gene has CDR1 MNHEY and CDR2 SVGAGI.

The chain has TRBV25-1 and TRBJ2-1; TRBD1 is a possible D gene (6 bases). Trimming took 4 bases from V and 8 from J, leaving 27 bases between them. CDR3 length: 18 amino acids. Germline V gene data show CDR1 as MGHDK and CDR2 as SYGVNS. The CDR3 spells CASSANLGWGHSCDEQFF. Written as DNA, the CDR3 is TGTGCCAGCAGTGCCAACCTAGGATGGGGGCACTCGTGCGATGAGCAGTTCTTC.

The gene calls are TRBV5-6 and TRBJ2-7; perhaps TRBD1 as D (5 bases). The CDR3 extends over 16 amino acids. Germline loops: CDR1 SGHDT, CDR2 YYEEEE. V lost 1 base and J 0 bases, leaving 14 bases between the germline ends. The CDR3 nucleotides read TGTGCCAGCAGCTTGACAGGTCGACGTAGCTCCTACGAGCAGTACTTC. This codes for CASSLTGRRSSYEQYF.

This chain connects TRBV5-4 to TRBJ2-5, with 11 bases identical to TRBD2. V was clipped by 5 bases and J by 5 bases; unmatched bases: 8. This CDR3 has 15 residues. Germline CDR1 SGHNT, CDR2 YYREEE (reference sequence). CDR3 sequence reads: CASSILAGGGETQYF. The CDR3 DNA reads TGTGCCAGCAGTATCCTAGCGGGAGGCGGCGAGACCCAGTACTTC.

This clone was recorded a few times. This chain connects TRBV20-1 to TRBJ1-2; D call uncertain. Between the trimmed V and J ends, which lost 7 bases and 8 bases, there was a span of 8 bases. CDR3 size: 9 residues. Germline lookup yields CDR1 DFQATT and CDR2 SNEGSKA (reference sequence). The CDR3 reads CSGLEGYTF. In DNA, the CDR3 is TGCAGTGGACTGGAAGGCTACACCTTC.

CDR3 in DNA: TGCGCCAGCAGCTTTTTCGGGAAAGCAAAAAATGAGCAGTTCTTC. Encoded protein: CASSFFGKAKNEQFF. The rearrangement links TRBV5-1 to TRBJ2-1; D perhaps matches TRBD2 (5 bases). The CDR3 is 15 amino acids. Germline CDR1 SGHRS, CDR2 YFSETQ. V lost 2 bases, J lost 7 bases, and 16 bases lay in between.

The chain joins TRBV15 to TRBJ2-1; 11 positions agree with TRBD2. CDR1 LNHNV and CDR2 YYDKDF come from the germline V gene (reference sequence). The CDR3 runs to 18 residues. The V segment lost 4 bases and the J segment 7 bases; nucleotides outside the gene matches: 15. CDR3 protein: CATSKRDLSGRGSNEQFF. The CDR3 nucleotides read TGTGCCACCAGCAAAAGAGACCTTAGCGGGAGGGGTAGTAATGAGCAGTTCTTC.

The chain's CDR3 is CASRFGTNTEAFF. CDR3 bases: TGTGCCAGCAGGTTTGGCACGAACACTGAAGCTTTCTTT. The V call is TRBV12-3 or TRBV12-4, the J call TRBJ1-1; D is ambiguous. The V end lost 6 bases, the J end lost 1 base, and 9 bases lay between the germline ends. The CDR3 has 13 amino acids.

The chain links TRBV5-6 to TRBJ1-5; possible D gene TRBD1, 5 bases. CDR1 is SGHDT, CDR2 YYEEEE, per germline. The CDR3 runs 13 residues. V was pared by 4 bases and J by 7 bases, with 12 bases between. The CDR3 here is CASSPGGGQPQHF. In DNA, the CDR3 is TGTGCCAGCAGCCCGGGGGGAGGGCAGCCCCAGCATTTT.

This rearrangement joins TRBV4-1 to TRBJ2-1, with 11 bases fitting TRBD2. Germline V gene data show CDR1 as MGHRA and CDR2 as YSYEKL. This CDR3 is 20 amino acids long. Trimming took 1 base from V and 0 from J; bases not matched to a gene: 11. The CDR3 DNA is TGCGCCAGCAGCCAAGGAGCTCTAGCGGGGGGCCTGAGCTCCTACAATGAGCAGTTCTTC. This codes for CASSQGALAGGLSSYNEQFF.